The text below deals with one TCR beta chain. As yet, its antigen is unknown. This PCR relied on a set of 60 Vbeta primers and 13 Jbeta primers. Profiled with immunoSEQ multiplex PCR; TCRdb holds only in-frame clones, not every one. The sample carries roughly 250,000 clones, approximately 84% recorded once. CDR1 is ENHRY and CDR2 is SYGVKD in the germline V gene. The CDR3 contains 13 residues. V was shortened by 6 bases and J by 4 bases, with 12 bases between the two germline ends. The data were taken from a study of cytomegalovirus exposure and HLA in healthy donors. Study-level information: T cells numbering about 200 million yielded some 100 million unique TCR beta sequences in an earlier analysis.

Study-wide results and limits: A later analysis linked a missense DCLRE1C variant to TCR beta V- and J-gene trimming.

The receptor comes from a middle-aged woman in good health and CMV-seropositive. This sequence joins TRBV10-3 and TRBJ2-5, with D possibly being TRBD2 (6 bases). Sequences were obtained from PBMCs. The DNA for the CDR3 is TGTGCCATCAGCACCGGGGGAGGAGAGACCCAGTACTTC. This sequence encodes CAISTGGGETQYF.